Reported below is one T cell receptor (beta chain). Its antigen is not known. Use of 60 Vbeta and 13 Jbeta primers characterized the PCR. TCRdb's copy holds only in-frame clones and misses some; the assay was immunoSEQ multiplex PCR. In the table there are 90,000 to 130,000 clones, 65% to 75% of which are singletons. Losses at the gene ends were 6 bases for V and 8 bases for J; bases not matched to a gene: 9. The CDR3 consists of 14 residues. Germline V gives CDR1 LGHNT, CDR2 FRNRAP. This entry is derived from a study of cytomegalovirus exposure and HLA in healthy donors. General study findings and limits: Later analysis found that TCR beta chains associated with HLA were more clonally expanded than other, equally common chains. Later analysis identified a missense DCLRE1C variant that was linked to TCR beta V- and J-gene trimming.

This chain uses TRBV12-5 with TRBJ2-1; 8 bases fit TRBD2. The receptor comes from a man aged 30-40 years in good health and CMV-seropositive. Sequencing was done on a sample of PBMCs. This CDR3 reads CASGLAGRVDEQFF. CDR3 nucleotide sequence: TGTGCTAGTGGGTTAGCGGGGCGGGTGGATGAGCAGTTCTTC. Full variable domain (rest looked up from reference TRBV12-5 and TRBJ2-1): DARVTQTPRHKVTEMGQEVTMRCQPILGHNTVFWYRQTMMQGLELLAYFRNRAPLDDSGMPKDRFSAEMPDATLATLKIQPSEPRDSAVYFCASGLAGRVDEQFFGPGTRLTVL.